The clone carrying this T cell receptor beta chain was seen once. Its antigen is not identified. This entry is derived from a study of blood T cells in healthy people across ages. Overall study findings and caveats: A greater number of naive CD4+ cells and higher diversity distinguished long-lived donors from aged donors.

Primed by a sample-barcoded 5' primer and a J-beta primer mix, a second PCR proceeded for 7 to 11 cycles. A single record per CDR3 protein comes from TCRdb applying MiXCR to the 5' RACE reads. Among over 1,200,000 distinct CDR3 sequences, approximately 59% were seen once, and the ten largest hold about 6.7%. V trimming: 2 bases; J trimming: 4 bases; junction bases outside the gene matches: 4. Germline loops: CDR1 SNHLY, CDR2 FYNNEI. The CDR3 loop spans 14 amino acids. The clonotype was recovered from a man aged 18 to 30 in good health. The chain links TRBV2 to TRBJ1-2; 7 nucleotides agree with TRBD1. Specimen: blood. Here the CDR3 reads CASSEQGGTYGYTF. The CDR3 nucleotides are TGTGCCAGCAGTGAACAGGGGGGGACCTATGGCTACACCTTC. Full variable domain (outside the CDR3, taken from reference TRBV2 and TRBJ1-2): EPEVTQTPSHQVTQMGQEVILRCVPISNHLYFYWYRQILGQKVEFLVSFYNNEISEKSEIFDDQFSVERPDGSNFTLKIRSTKLEDSAMYFCASSEQGGTYGYTFGSGTRLTVV.